This T cell receptor (beta chain) was documented in a study of T cells in women clearing cervical HPV infection. Findings of the study overall: Timing of associations relative to infection is unclear; T-cell subsets were not isolated. Cases and controls were distinguished at AUC about 0.8 by richness and V genes.

The CDR3 is 12 amino acids. Germline CDR1 and CDR2: SGHKS and YYEKEE (reference sequence). Remarks on this clone: Its antigen remains unidentified. The read finishes 3 residues shy of the CDR3 end, and the germline J gene is used to complete it.

Using immunoSEQ multiplex PCR, the repertoire was profiled, and TCRdb retains in-frame clones only, with some absent. Its listing shows about 16,000 clones. The specimen sequenced was blood buffy coat. The source of this sequence is a woman between 18 and 70 years old with a cervical HPV16 infection that either progressed to CIN3+ or cleared (not recorded which). The V call is TRBV5-5, the J call TRBJ1-1; D is perhaps TRBD1 (5 bases). CDR3 region: CASSFFRVKAFF. CDR3 DNA, as far as it was read: TGTGCCAGCAGCTTCTTCAGGGTGAAA.